The present T cell receptor (beta chain) was sequenced within a study of CD8+CD57+ T cells in acquired aplastic anemia. Genomic DNA templated the TCR beta VDJ and CDR3 profiling. MiXCR, run by TCRdb on the reads, gives a single entry per CDR3 protein. The top ten hold 40% to 50% of the sample, which has fewer than 300,000 distinct CDR3 sequences, roughly 80% seen once. The CDR3 totals 14 residues. CDR1 and CDR2 (germline): SNHLY, FYNNEI. CD8+CD57+ cell expansion had been shown by flow cytometry in patients chosen for sequencing. A word on this clonotype: Its ends do not fully match the called genes, so a read error is possible.

This TCR was recovered from a human donor with aplastic anemia. The rearrangement joins TRBV2 to TRBJ2-3, with D possibly called TRBD1 or TRBD2 (5 bases each). The sequenced sample was sorted CD4+, CD8+, or CD8+CD57+ T cells (not recorded which) from PBMCs. CDR3 protein: CASSEGGSHEQLFF. The CDR3 nucleotides are TGTGCCAGCAGTGAAGGGGGGAGTCATGAGCAGCTCTTCTTT.